This TCR beta chain was captured in a study of cytomegalovirus exposure and HLA in healthy donors. Whole-study results and caveats: Compared with the roughly 670-donor mean, an Asian-associated ancestry cluster reportedly had fewer N-insertions, according to a later analysis. CMV serostatus was the only immune exposure information that was available.

With respect to this clone: Its matching antigen is unknown.

The CDR3 contains 12 residues. V lost 3 bases, J lost 4 bases, and 7 bases lay in between. From germline, CDR1 is GTSNPN and CDR2 SVGIG (reference sequence). The PCR made use of 60 Vbeta and 13 Jbeta primers. Profiling relied on immunoSEQ multiplex PCR, and the TCRdb table lists in-frame clones only, not all of them. The sample has fewer than 250,000 clones; more than 70% are singletons. This receptor was taken from a human donor in good health. The chain is built from TRBV30 and TRBJ2-1; D remains ambiguous. Input material: PBMCs. The CDR3 DNA reads as TGTGCCTGGAGCGCCGGGTACAATGAGCAGTTCTTC. Translated: CAWSAGYNEQFF.